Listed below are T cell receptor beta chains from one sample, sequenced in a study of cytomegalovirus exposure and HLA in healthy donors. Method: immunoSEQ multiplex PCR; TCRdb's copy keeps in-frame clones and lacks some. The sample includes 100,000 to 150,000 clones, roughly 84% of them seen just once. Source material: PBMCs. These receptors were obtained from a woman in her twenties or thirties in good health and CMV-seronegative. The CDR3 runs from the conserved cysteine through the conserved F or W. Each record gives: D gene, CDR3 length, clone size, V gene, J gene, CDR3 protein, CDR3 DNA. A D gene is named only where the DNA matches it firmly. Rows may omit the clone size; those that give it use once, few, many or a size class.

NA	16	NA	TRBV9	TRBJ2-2	CASSLTSGENTGELFF	TGTGCCAGCAGCCTGACGAGCGGCGAGAACACCGGGGAGCTGTTTTTT
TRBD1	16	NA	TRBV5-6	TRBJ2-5	CASNPWDRPRQETQYF	TGTGCCAGCAACCCCTGGGACAGGCCTAGACAAGAGACCCAGTACTTC
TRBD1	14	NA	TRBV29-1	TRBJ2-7	CSVEAPGQWYEQYF	TGCAGCGTTGAAGCGCCGGGACAGTGGTACGAGCAGTACTTC
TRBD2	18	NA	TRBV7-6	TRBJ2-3	CASSLDRASGGFTDTQYF	TGTGCCAGCAGCTTAGATCGGGCTAGCGGGGGTTTCACAGATACGCAGTATTTT
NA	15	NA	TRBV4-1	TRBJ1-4	CASSPGGGPNEKLFF	TGCGCCAGCAGCCCGGGAGGAGGTCCTAATGAAAAACTGTTTTTT
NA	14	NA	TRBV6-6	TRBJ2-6	CATFWGPGANVLTF	TGTGCCACCTTTTGGGGGCCTGGGGCCAACGTCCTGACTTTC
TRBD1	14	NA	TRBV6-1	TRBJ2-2	CASTRTGVTGELFF	TGTGCCAGCACCCGGACAGGGGTGACCGGGGAGCTGTTTTTT
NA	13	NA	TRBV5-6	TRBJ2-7	CASSFGGPYEQYF	TGTGCCAGCAGCTTTGGAGGACCCTACGAGCAGTACTTC
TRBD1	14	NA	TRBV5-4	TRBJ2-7	CASSSKDRENEQYF	TGTGCCAGCAGCTCAAAAGACAGGGAAAACGAGCAGTACTTC
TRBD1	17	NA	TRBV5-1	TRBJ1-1	CASSPNPGQFMNTEAFF	TGCGCCAGCAGCCCTAATCCGGGACAGTTTATGAACACTGAAGCTTTCTTT
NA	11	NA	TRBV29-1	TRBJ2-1	CSVERDAEQFF	TGCAGCGTTGAGAGGGATGCTGAGCAGTTCTTC
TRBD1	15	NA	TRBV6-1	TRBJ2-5	CASRARGLGARTQYF	TGTGCCAGCAGGGCGAGGGGGCTCGGGGCGAGGACCCAGTACTTC
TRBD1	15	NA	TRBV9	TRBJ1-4	CASSMTGDPNEKLFF	TGTGCCAGCAGCATGACAGGGGACCCTAATGAAAAACTGTTTTTT
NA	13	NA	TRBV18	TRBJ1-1	CASSPGLNTEAFF	TGTGCCAGCTCACCGGGCTTGAACACTGAAGCTTTCTTT
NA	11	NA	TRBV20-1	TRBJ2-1	CSARWATEQFF	TGCAGTGCTAGATGGGCGACTGAGCAGTTCTTC
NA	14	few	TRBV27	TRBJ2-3	CASSLGAGTDTQYF	TGTGCCAGCAGTTTAGGAGCCGGAACAGATACGCAGTATTTT
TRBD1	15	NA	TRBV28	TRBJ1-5	CASSPWGDRVQPQHF	TGTGCCAGCAGTCCCTGGGGGGACAGGGTTCAGCCCCAGCATTTT
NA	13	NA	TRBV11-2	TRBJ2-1	CASSLYRDNEQFF	TGTGCCAGCAGCTTATACAGAGACAATGAGCAGTTCTTC
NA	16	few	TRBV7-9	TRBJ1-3	CASSSDRDLSGNTIYF	TGTGCCAGCAGCTCGGACAGAGACCTCTCTGGAAACACCATATATTTT
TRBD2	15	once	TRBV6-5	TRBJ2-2	CASSYRGGSAGELFF	TGTGCCAGCAGTTACCGCGGGGGTTCGGCCGGGGAGCTGTTTTTT
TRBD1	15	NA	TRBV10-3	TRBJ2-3	CAISEGQGAPDTQYF	TGTGCCATCAGTGAGGGACAGGGGGCCCCAGATACGCAGTATTTT
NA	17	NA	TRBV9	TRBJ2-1	CASSVAGNIPTYNEQFF	TGTGCCAGCAGCGTAGCAGGGAACATTCCTACCTACAATGAGCAGTTCTTC
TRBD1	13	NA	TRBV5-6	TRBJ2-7	CASSLTGTYEQYF	TGTGCCAGCAGTTTGACAGGGACCTACGAGCAGTACTTC
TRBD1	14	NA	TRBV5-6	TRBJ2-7	CASSRRQGIYEQYF	TGTGCCAGCAGCCGAAGACAGGGGATCTACGAGCAGTACTTC
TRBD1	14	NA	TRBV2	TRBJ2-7	CASSAGTGGREQYF	TGTGCCAGCAGTGCCGGGACAGGGGGACGCGAGCAGTACTTC
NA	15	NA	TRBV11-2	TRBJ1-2	CASSLDRNRVYGYTF	TGTGCCAGCAGCTTAGATAGGAACAGGGTCTATGGCTACACCTTC
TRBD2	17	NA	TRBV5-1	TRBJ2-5	CASSLVAGGPGQETQYF	TGCGCCAGCAGCTTGGTTGCGGGGGGGCCGGGGCAAGAGACCCAGTACTTC
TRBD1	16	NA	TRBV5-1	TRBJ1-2	CASSPSGGQGSYGYTF	TGCGCCAGCAGCCCGTCTGGCGGACAGGGGAGCTATGGCTACACCTTC
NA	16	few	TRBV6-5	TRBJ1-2	CASSYMRQVPQRGYTF	TGTGCCAGCAGTTACATGCGACAGGTCCCTCAACGGGGCTACACCTTC
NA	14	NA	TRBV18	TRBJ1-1	CASSPTDRNTEAFF	TGTGCCAGCTCCCCTACAGACAGGAACACTGAAGCTTTCTTT
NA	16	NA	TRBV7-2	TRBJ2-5	CASSLVSSYVQETQYF	TGTGCCAGCAGCTTAGTCTCTTCCTACGTCCAAGAGACCCAGTACTTC
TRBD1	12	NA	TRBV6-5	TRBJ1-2	CASRSQGISYTF	TGTGCCAGCAGGTCACAGGGGATCAGCTACACCTTC
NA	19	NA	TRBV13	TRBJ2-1	CASSLRASRDQISYNEQFF	TGTGCCAGCAGCTTAAGGGCTAGCAGAGACCAGATCTCCTACAATGAGCAGTTCTTC
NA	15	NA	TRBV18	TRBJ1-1	CASSLNQLRNTEAFF	TGTGCCAGCTCACTGAACCAACTGAGGAACACTGAAGCTTTCTTT
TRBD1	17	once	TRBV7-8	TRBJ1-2	CASSLAAGGWSTRGYTF	TGTGCCAGCAGCTTAGCGGCAGGGGGCTGGTCTACTCGGGGCTACACCTTC
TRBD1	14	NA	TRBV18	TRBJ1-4	CASSQGARGEKLFF	TGTGCCAGCTCACAGGGGGCGCGGGGTGAAAAACTGTTTTTT
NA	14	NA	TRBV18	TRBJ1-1	CASSQGQANTEAFF	TGTGCCAGCTCTCAGGGACAAGCGAACACTGAAGCTTTCTTT
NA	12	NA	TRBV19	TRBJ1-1	CASRQENTEAFF	TGTGCCAGTAGACAGGAGAACACTGAAGCTTTCTTT
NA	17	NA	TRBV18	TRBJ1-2	CASSPTRGQSVIGGYTF	TGTGCCAGCTCACCAACCCGAGGACAGTCGGTCATAGGCGGCTACACCTTC
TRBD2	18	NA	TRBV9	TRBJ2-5	CASSERWTSGGRGETQYF	TGTGCCAGCAGCGAGCGGTGGACTAGCGGGGGGCGAGGGGAGACCCAGTACTTC
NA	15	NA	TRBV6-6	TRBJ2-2	CASSPPERVTGELFF	TGTGCCAGCAGTCCCCCGGAGCGGGTCACCGGGGAGCTGTTTTTT
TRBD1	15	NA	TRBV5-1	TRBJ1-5	CASSPSTGRNQPQHF	TGCGCCAGCAGCCCCTCGACAGGGCGCAATCAGCCCCAGCATTTT
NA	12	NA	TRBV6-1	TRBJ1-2	CASSELEGGYTF	TGTGCCAGCAGTGAATTGGAGGGCGGCTACACCTTC
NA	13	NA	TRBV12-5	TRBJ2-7	CASGVHRGSVQYF	TGTGCTAGTGGGGTCCATCGGGGTTCAGTGCAGTACTTC
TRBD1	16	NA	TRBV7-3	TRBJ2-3	CASSPGQGFGTDTQYF	TGTGCCAGCAGCCCGGGACAGGGGTTTGGCACAGATACGCAGTATTTT
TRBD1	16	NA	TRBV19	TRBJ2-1	CASSLRGTGRRNEQFF	TGTGCCAGTAGTCTCCGGGGGACAGGGAGACGCAATGAGCAGTTCTTC
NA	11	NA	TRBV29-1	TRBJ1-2	CGAGQGHGYTF	TGCGGCGCCGGCCAGGGGCATGGCTACACCTTC
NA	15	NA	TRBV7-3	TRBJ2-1	CASSLGVTSYNEQFF	TGTGCCAGCAGCTTAGGAGTCACCTCCTACAATGAGCAGTTCTTC
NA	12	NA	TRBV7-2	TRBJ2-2	CASSASTGELFF	TGTGCCAGCAGCGCTAGCACCGGGGAGCTGTTTTTT
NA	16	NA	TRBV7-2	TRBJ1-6	CASSLVPTGTVSPLHF	TGTGCCAGCAGCTTAGTCCCCACAGGGACGGTTTCACCCCTCCACTTT
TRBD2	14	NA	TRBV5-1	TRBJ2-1	CASSLAGGDNEQFF	TGCGCCAGCAGCTTGGCTGGGGGGGACAATGAGCAGTTCTTC